Listed here is a single TCR beta chain. Its antigen remains unknown. The data were obtained in a study of T-cell reconstitution after alpha-beta-depleted transplantation in children. As it was prepared, the TCRbeta library received unique molecular identifiers. One entry per CDR3 protein, called by TCRdb with MiXCR from the PCR reads. The sample contains fewer than 550,000 distinct CDR3 sequences, 16% of which appear only once. The CDR3 extends over 15 amino acids. Trimming stripped 4 bases from V and 3 bases from J, with 16 bases between. Germline V gene data show CDR1 as LGHNA and CDR2 as YNFKEQ. Study-wide findings and caveats: For some patients, TCRbeta diversity was high at day 60 because of recipient T cells and thymic progenitors that survived. Fresh T-cell production supplied most of the T-cell counts and diversity seen one year after transplant.

The receptor's source is a boy younger than two who had a stem cell transplant for Wiskott-Aldrich syndrome, so the T cells may come from the graft donor. The genes are TRBV4-2 and TRBJ2-7; D is possibly TRBD1 or TRBD2 (6 bases each). Sequenced here: PBMCs, mostly from graft donor cells, sampled 360 days after TCRalphabeta/CD19-depleted stem cell transplant. This chain's CDR3 is CASSLQRGVDYEQYF. The CDR3 nucleotides read TGTGCCAGCAGCCTCCAGAGGGGGGTTGACTACGAGCAGTACTTC.